The 5 T cell receptor beta chains presented below share a single source sample, sequenced in a study of persistence of HIV-infected CD4 T cells. Lysates of CMV-infected fibroblasts at approximately 9.6 ug/mL stimulated these cells. CD40L-negative CD69-negative CD45RO-high memory CD4+ T cells were sorted as populations depleted of antigen-responding cells. This was the immunoSEQ version 4 assay in survey mode. The assay was immunoSEQ multiplex PCR, and TCRdb's table has in-frame clones only and misses some. The top ten clones hold under 8% of a sample with over 30,000 clones, 82% of them seen once. Their antigens remain unidentified. The starting material was CD4+ T cells sorted from PBMCs after roughly 20-hour stimulation, obtained from a patient who received antiretroviral therapy. All receptors derive from an adult woman with HIV who was CMV-seropositive.

This clone has a handful of counts. The chain uses TRBV7-3 and TRBJ1-1, with TRBD1 as a possible D gene (6 bases). The CDR3 sequence is 15 residues long. The ends were cut back, 5 bases at V and 0 bases at J, with 13 bases in the middle. Looked up from germline, CDR1 is SGHTA and CDR2 is FQGTGA. CDR3 in DNA: TGTGCCAGCAGCCCAGGGGCAGGCATGAACACTGAAGCTTTCTTT. The encoded protein is CASSPGAGMNTEAFF.

The rearrangement joins TRBV12-5 to TRBJ1-1; maybe TRBD1 (6 bases). The V gene lost 3 bases and the J gene lost 4 bases, with 9 bases spanning the gap. Germline values: CDR1 LGHNT, CDR2 FRNRAP. CDR3 length equals 13 residues. CDR3 loop: CASGLGGSTEAFF. The CDR3 bases are TGTGCTAGTGGTTTAGGGGGATCCACTGAAGCTTTCTTT.

The chain recombines TRBV3-1 (or the pseudogene TRBV3-2) with TRBJ2-7; TRBD2 matches 12 bases. Germline CDR1 is LGHDT and CDR2 is YNNKEL (reference sequence). Trimming took 4 bases from V and 7 from J; bases not matched to a gene: 11. The CDR3 is 16 amino acids. This chain's CDR3 is CASSRQTGTSGREQYF. CDR3 nucleotide sequence: TGTGCCAGCAGCCGACAAACCGGGACTAGCGGGCGAGAGCAGTACTTC.

The chain links TRBV7-3 to TRBJ2-1, with TRBD2 matching 13 bases. Trimming at V came to 2 bases and at J to 8 bases, leaving 3 bases not matched to a gene. CDR1 is SGHTA, CDR2 FQGTGA, per germline. CDR3 length: 15 residues. The CDR3 region is CASSLYGLAGDEQFF. CDR3 DNA sequence: TGTGCCAGCAGCTTATATGGACTAGCGGGGGATGAGCAGTTCTTC.

This chain joins TRBV5-1 and TRBJ2-4; perhaps TRBD2 as D (5 bases). The V end was cut by 0 bases, the J end by 5 bases, with 6 bases between. The CDR3 length is 13 residues. Germline CDR1 reads SGHRS; CDR2 reads YFSETQ. The DNA for the CDR3 is TGCGCCAGCAGCTTGGCCGGGGAAAACATTCAGTACTTC. Protein: CASSLAGENIQYF.